A selection of T cell receptor beta chains follows, all from one sample in a study of blood T cell repertoires in COVID-19. Assay: immunoSEQ multiplex PCR; the TCRdb copy retains only in-frame clones and omits some. The profile shows fewer than 350,000 clones, 81% of them singletons. The sequencing sample was made of peripheral blood. The receptors stem from an older woman with active or convalescent COVID-19. Both conserved end residues are part of each CDR3. A D gene is named only where the DNA matches it firmly. Size tells how often a clone was seen (once, few, many) or the class of an expanded clone, and some rows leave it out.

v_call,d_call,j_call,clone_size,cdr3_aa,cdr3_nt
TRBV7-2,-,TRBJ1-5,-,CASSATGSNQPQHF,TGTGCCAGCAGCGCAACAGGGTCCAATCAGCCCCAGCATTTT
TRBV6-1,-,TRBJ2-7,-,CASTDSPIYEQYF,TGTGCCAGCACCGACTCCCCCATCTACGAGCAGTACTTC
TRBV7-8,-,TRBJ2-7,once,CASSLARGNEQYF,TGTGCCAGCAGCTTAGCCAGGGGAAACGAGCAGTACTTC
TRBV19,-,TRBJ1-6,-,CASSIGVAGQPLHF,TGTGCCAGTAGTATAGGCGTCGCTGGGCAGCCCCTCCACTTT
TRBV30,TRBD1,TRBJ1-5,-,CAWSVWTGEQPQHF,TGTGCCTGGAGTGTATGGACAGGAGAGCAGCCCCAGCATTTT
TRBV7-3,-,TRBJ2-1,-,CASSLGAYRSYNEQFF,TGTGCCAGCAGCTTAGGAGCTTACCGATCCTACAATGAGCAGTTCTTC
TRBV18,-,TRBJ1-1,-,CASSPPDSNTEAFF,TGTGCCAGCTCACCCCCGGACAGCAACACTGAAGCTTTCTTT
TRBV29-1,-,TRBJ1-2,-,CSVGGSNYGYTF,TGCAGCGTTGGAGGGTCTAACTATGGCTACACCTTC
TRBV7-8,-,TRBJ1-2,-,CASSLLGGNYGYTF,TGTGCCAGCAGCTTATTAGGCGGTAACTATGGCTACACCTTC
TRBV6-5,-,TRBJ1-5,few,CASRPRQHSNQPQHF,TGTGCCAGCAGGCCACGACAACATAGCAATCAGCCCCAGCATTTT
TRBV14,TRBD1,TRBJ2-7,few,CASSQVDRGWEQYF,TGTGCCAGCAGCCAAGTGGACAGGGGATGGGAGCAGTACTTC
TRBV12-5,-,TRBJ1-2,-,CALLGVLPLHGYTF,TGTGCCCTCCTGGGAGTGCTCCCCTTACATGGCTACACCTTC
TRBV4-3,-,TRBJ1-4,-,CASSQYQRLGGEKLFF,TGCGCCAGCAGCCAGTACCAGAGACTAGGCGGTGAAAAACTGTTTTTT
TRBV28,-,TRBJ1-5,-,CASSLRQRYNQPQHF,TGTGCCAGCAGTTTACGACAAAGGTACAATCAGCCCCAGCATTTT
TRBV18,-,TRBJ2-2,-,CASSPENLNTGELFF,TGTGCCAGCTCACCAGAGAACTTGAACACCGGGGAGCTGTTTTTT
TRBV3-1/TRBV3-2,-,TRBJ1-6,-,CASSQTHYRGRGNNSPLHF,TGTGCCAGCAGCCAAACCCACTATAGAGGGAGGGGGAATAATTCACCCCTCCACTTT
TRBV30,TRBD1,TRBJ1-4,few,CAWRVDRGEKLFF,TGTGCCTGGAGAGTGGACAGGGGCGAAAAACTGTTTTTT
TRBV11-2,TRBD1,TRBJ1-2,-,CASRPTGAPNYGYTF,TGTGCCAGTCGCCCCACAGGGGCCCCTAACTATGGCTACACCTTC
TRBV7-2,-,TRBJ1-1,few,CASSLYEDTEAFF,TGTGCCAGCAGCTTATATGAGGACACTGAAGCTTTCTTT
TRBV3-1/TRBV3-2,TRBD1,TRBJ1-4,-,CASSPWTGGVEKLFF,TGTGCCAGCAGCCCTTGGACAGGCGGGGTCGAAAAACTGTTTTTT
TRBV28,-,TRBJ1-2,-,CASGRRVDTF,TGTGCCAGCGGCCGACGGGTGGACACCTTC
TRBV5-1,TRBD2,TRBJ2-1,-,CASSLTSGGPGTYNEQFF,TGCGCCAGCAGCTTGACTAGCGGGGGGCCTGGGACCTACAATGAGCAGTTCTTC
TRBV5-4,-,TRBJ2-5,-,CASSLEETQYF,TGTGCCAGCAGCCTTGAAGAGACCCAGTACTTC
TRBV19,TRBD2,TRBJ2-1,-,CASSAFRGAGGPIYYNEQFF,TGTGCCAGTAGTGCCTTTCGCGGAGCGGGGGGGCCTATATACTACAATGAGCAGTTCTTC
TRBV11-2,-,TRBJ2-7,-,CASSPFRTASYEQYF,TGTGCCAGCAGCCCTTTCCGGACAGCCTCCTACGAGCAGTACTTC
TRBV19,-,TRBJ1-1,-,CASSATVWTEAFF,TGTGCCAGTAGTGCGACAGTTTGGACTGAAGCTTTCTTT
TRBV12-5,TRBD1,TRBJ1-6,-,CASGSVTGYNSPLHF,TGTGCTAGTGGTTCAGTGACAGGGTATAATTCACCCCTCCACTTT
TRBV4-1,-,TRBJ1-4,-,CASSQDPGSTNEKLFF,TGCGCCAGCAGCCAAGATCCAGGGTCAACTAATGAAAAACTGTTTTTT
TRBV7-3,TRBD1,TRBJ2-2,-,CASSSGQGAHGELFF,TGTGCCAGCAGCTCCGGACAGGGAGCCCACGGGGAGCTGTTTTTT